The 16 T cell receptor beta chains below come from one sample, sequenced in a study of spatial heterogeneity in lung cancer (dated by TCRdb to about 2019). What the time point label conveys for this sample: sample taken at primary tumor resection. The library was prepared using 5' RACE. The sequencer listed for this sample is NextSeq 500. Through fastp at Q25 and MiXCR, TCRdb rebuilt clones from the public reads, retaining in-frame beta chains. Rows are combined by CDR3 protein, so each entry shows the most common genes and DNA. This sample is represented by tens of thousands of distinct CDR3 sequences; around 3.3% of them were singletons. The top ten clones comprise roughly 40% of the sample. Sequencing used normal lung tissue next to the tumor, obtained at surgery. These receptors came from a male donor with early-stage non-small cell lung cancer.

This clonotype was found many times. V gene TRBV29-1 combines with J gene TRBJ1-1; the D gene is possibly TRBD1 (6 bases). This CDR3 is 14 amino acids long. The V end lost 3 bases, the J end lost 7 bases, and 18 bases lay between the germline ends. Germline values: CDR1 SQVTM, CDR2 ANQGSEA. CDR3 DNA sequence: TGCAGCGTTGAGGTGAACAGGGACAAGGGTGAAGCTTTCTTT. This sequence encodes CSVEVNRDKGEAFF.

This clonotype was seen repeatedly, ten times or more. This rearrangement joins TRBV4-1 to TRBJ2-7, with D hard to call. Germline V lookup: CDR1 MGHRA, CDR2 YSYEKL. Trimming cost V 3 bases and J 4 bases, with 10 bases left between them. The CDR3 has 13 amino acids. This CDR3 reads CASSQSPSYEQYF. As DNA, the CDR3 is TGCGCCAGCAGCCAGTCCCCATCATACGAGCAGTACTTC.

This clonotype appeared many times. The V gene is TRBV6-5, the J gene TRBJ2-7; 8 bases line up with TRBD2. The CDR3 is 15 amino acids. J gave up 5 bases and V 10 bases, and 16 bases lay outside the gene matches. In germline, CDR1 is MNHEY, CDR2 SVGAGI. CDR3 sequence: CATIYAGGSADEQYF. The CDR3 DNA reads as TGTGCCACTATCTACGCGGGGGGCTCGGCGGACGAGCAGTACTTC.

This clonotype was found many times. The junction departs from germline at one end; a sequencing error may be responsible. The rearrangement links TRBV7-7 to TRBJ2-3; possible D gene TRBD2, 6 bases. CDR1 and CDR2 (germline): SSHAT, FNYEAQ (reference sequence). This CDR3 is 14 amino acids long. CDR3 nucleotide sequence: TGTGCTAGCAGCTTGGGAGGAGGGCGAGATACGCAGTATTTT. This gives the protein CASSLGGGRDTQYF.

This clonotype was seen repeatedly, ten times or more. The gene calls are TRBV11-1 and TRBJ2-7; D is unclear. CDR3 length equals 14 residues. With 3 bases removed from V and 3 bases from J, the gap between germline ends came to 12 bases. Germline assignment: CDR1 SGHAT and CDR2 FQDESV (reference sequence). The DNA of the CDR3 is TGTGCCAGCAGCTTCGTAGGAAGAGACTACGAGCAGTACTTC. It encodes CASSFVGRDYEQYF.

This clonotype was picked up many times. The rearrangement uses TRBV12-3 or TRBV12-4 and TRBJ1-6; tentatively, D is TRBD1 (5 bases). This CDR3 region has 13 residues. The V gene lost 6 bases and the J gene lost 11 bases, with 14 bases spanning the gap. The CDR3 nucleotides are TGTGCCAGCAGGGGGGTCGGAGGTCCACCCCTCCACTTT. Its protein product is CASRGVGGPPLHF.

This clonotype was recorded at least ten times. CDR3 loop: CASSLEQGGTEAFF. The CDR3 DNA reads as TGTGCCAGCAGCTTAGAACAGGGCGGGACTGAAGCTTTCTTT. This chain joins TRBV7-2 and TRBJ1-1; possibly TRBD1 for D (6 bases). The CDR3 is 14 amino acids. The germline V gene has CDR1 SGHTA and CDR2 FQGNSA. Trimming pared 1 base from V and 5 bases from J, leaving 11 bases between.

This clonotype was seen a few times. The genes are TRBV6-1 and TRBJ1-2; 8 nucleotides agree with TRBD1. The trim removed 3 bases at V and 5 bases at J, leaving 8 bases unmatched. The CDR3 spans 15 residues. The V gene's germline CDR1 is MNHNS and CDR2 SASEGT. CDR3 residues: CASSEWGTGVYGYTF. The CDR3 DNA sequence: TGTGCCAGCAGTGAGTGGGGGACAGGAGTATATGGCTACACCTTC.

This clonotype showed up many times. The rearrangement joins TRBV27 to TRBJ2-5; tentatively, D is TRBD1 (5 bases). This CDR3 spans 13 amino acids. Germline V gives CDR1 MNHEY, CDR2 SMNVEV (reference sequence). V was clipped by 0 bases and J by 7 bases, with 9 bases between them. The CDR3 region has the DNA TGTGCCAGCAGTTTATCAGGGGTGGCGACCCAGTACTTC. Residues: CASSLSGVATQYF.

This clonotype was recorded at least ten times. The chain is built from TRBV29-1 and TRBJ2-4, with D perhaps TRBD2 (6 bases). Germline V gives CDR1 SQVTM, CDR2 ANQGSEA. Trimming took off 3 bases at V and 3 bases at J, with 18 bases between the two ends. The CDR3 runs to 16 residues. CDR3 DNA sequence: TGCAGCGTTGAGAAATCAAGGCGGGGAGTCAAAAACATTCAGTACTTC. Encoded protein: CSVEKSRRGVKNIQYF.

In this sample, this clonotype turned up many times. The chain joins TRBV7-8 to TRBJ1-3; TRBD1 matches at 7 bases. The CDR3 sequence is 18 residues long. Looked up from germline, CDR1 is SGHVS and CDR2 is FQNEAQ. The ends lost 5 bases at V and 0 bases at J; junction bases unmatched: 13. Here the CDR3 reads CASSQIPPGQSSGNTIYF. DNA of the CDR3: TGTGCCAGCAGCCAGATACCTCCGGGACAGAGCTCTGGAAACACCATATATTTT.

This clonotype was picked up a small number of times. This chain connects TRBV7-2 to TRBJ2-7; 10 nucleotides match TRBD2. CDR1 SGHTA and CDR2 FQGNSA come from the germline V gene. The length of the CDR3 is 15 residues. Trimming cost V 5 bases and J 6 bases; bases outside gene matches: 10. The CDR3 loop is CASSRLAGVGTEQYF. The CDR3 nucleotides read TGTGCCAGCAGCCGTCTAGCGGGAGTTGGGACCGAGCAGTACTTC.

This clonotype was counted a few times. This chain uses TRBV6-6 with TRBJ1-1, with D possibly matching TRBD1 (5 bases). Trimming pared 5 bases from V and 7 bases from J, leaving 17 bases between. There are 14 residues in the CDR3. The germline V gene has CDR1 MNHNY and CDR2 SVGAGI (reference sequence). In DNA form, the CDR3 reads TGTGCCAGCAGTCTGTCAGGGTCTTCGCTTGAAGCTTTCTTT. It specifies CASSLSGSSLEAFF.

The sample holds a few counts of this clonotype. The chain combines TRBV24-1 with TRBJ1-1, with D possibly matching TRBD1 (5 bases). Germline CDR1 KGHDR, CDR2 SFDVKD. The V and J ends lost 3 bases and 10 bases respectively, with 11 bases between them. This CDR3 is 12 amino acids long. CDR3 amino acids: CATSDTGERAFF. For the CDR3, the DNA is TGTGCCACCAGTGATACGGGGGAACGAGCTTTCTTT.

This clonotype was picked up many times. V gene TRBV6-5 combines with J gene TRBJ1-2; D gene ambiguous. This CDR3 contains 12 residues. Germline V gene sequence: CDR1 MNHEY, CDR2 SVGAGI. The V gene lost 8 bases and the J gene lost 1 base, with 8 bases spanning the gap. CDR3 in amino acids: CASRRFNYGYTF. The CDR3 DNA reads as TGTGCCAGCCGCCGATTTAACTATGGCTACACCTTC.

This clonotype was seen ten or more times. For the CDR3, the DNA is TGCGCCAGCAGCCAAGACCTGTGGGACAGGGCAAATGAGCAGTTCTTC. Amino acids: CASSQDLWDRANEQFF. The V call is TRBV4-1, the J call TRBJ2-1, with 9 bases lining up with TRBD1. This CDR3 contains 16 residues. The junction had 7 bases not matched to a gene; V was cut back by 0 bases and J by 7 bases. Germline V gene lookup returns CDR1 MGHRA and CDR2 YSYEKL.